Shown below are 26 T cell receptor beta chains from a single sample sequenced in a study of T cells expressing NK-cell markers. TCRdb reprocessed the 5' RACE reads, keeping one entry per CDR3 protein, no DNA. The sample table sets out 400,000 to 450,000 distinct CDR3 sequences. Source material: blood T cells: a sorted CD56 or NKG2C T cell subset, CD4+ or CD8+ T cells, or bulk PBMC T cells (not recorded which). The receptors stem from a woman between 18 and 70 years old in good health.

The chain recombines TRBV6-1 with TRBJ2-5; the D gene TCRdb calls, TRBD1, cannot be checked with no DNA. This CDR3 is 14 amino acids long. Germline V lookup: CDR1 MNHNS, CDR2 SASEGT. CDR3: CASSTGGIQETQYF.

The chain employs TRBV5-1 and TRBJ2-1; TCRdb names TRBD1, which stays unverified in the absence of DNA. Per the germline V gene, CDR1 is SGHRS and CDR2 is YFSETQ. This CDR3 comprises 15 residues. CDR3 region: CASRGSQGAVNEQFF.

V usage is TRBV7-2 and J usage is TRBJ2-7. The CDR3 runs 14 residues. Germline-derived CDR1 and CDR2 are SGHTA and FQGNSA. The CDR3 reads CASSLGRSATEQYF.

This chain uses TRBV20-1 with TRBJ2-2. The CDR3 has 15 residues. From germline, CDR1 is DFQATT and CDR2 SNEGSKA (reference sequence). The CDR3 loop reads CSARADVEYTGELFF.

This chain links TRBV12-3 or TRBV12-4 with TRBJ1-1. This CDR3 has 14 residues. The CDR3 protein is CASSLELMNTEAFF.

This chain joins TRBV6-2 or TRBV6-3 and TRBJ2-5; the TCRdb D gene call, TRBD1, has no DNA to confirm it. The CDR3 contains 13 residues. Germline V gene lookup returns CDR1 MNHEY and CDR2 SVGEGT. CDR3 sequence reads: CASSSTEKETQYF.

The chain links TRBV12-3 or TRBV12-4 to TRBJ2-5. CDR3 length equals 15 residues. The CDR3 reads CASTANTVSQETQYF.

This chain uses TRBV6-1 with TRBJ1-4; with no DNA, the TCRdb D assignment of TRBD1 cannot be verified. Germline assignment: CDR1 MNHNS and CDR2 SASEGT. The CDR3 runs to 18 residues. This chain's CDR3 is CASSDTGQVRATNEKLFF.

The chain joins TRBV29-1 to TRBJ2-7; TCRdb's D call, TRBD1, is unchecked because there is no DNA. The CDR3 length is 16 residues. Per the germline V gene, CDR1 is SQVTM and CDR2 is ANQGSEA. The CDR3 region is CSVEGAPGQSSYEQYF.

This chain connects TRBV15 to TRBJ1-1. The germline gives CDR1 LNHNV, CDR2 YYDKDF (reference sequence). CDR3 length: 14 amino acids. CDR3 residues: CATSADPAVTEAFF.

The V and J genes are TRBV12-2 and TRBJ2-4; absent DNA, TCRdb's TRBD1 call cannot be checked. TRBV12-2 is a listed pseudogene. The CDR3 is 16 amino acids. CDR3 loop: CASRFTGSGTKNIQYF.

The CDR3 reads CAISTRPGSPLHF. The rearrangement uses TRBV6-1 and TRBJ1-6. The CDR3 length is 13 residues. Germline V lookup: CDR1 MNHNS, CDR2 SASEGT.

The V gene is TRBV23-1, the J gene TRBJ2-4; absent DNA, TCRdb's TRBD1 call cannot be checked. TRBV23-1 belongs to the ORF category, with a function that is uncertain. The CDR3 length is 14 residues. The CDR3 reads CASRGDRAKNIQYF.

V is TRBV20-1 and J is TRBJ2-7. CDR3 length: 13 residues. The germline V gene encodes CDR1 DFQATT and CDR2 SNEGSKA (reference sequence). The CDR3 loop is CSAREAGVYEQYF.

The chain carries TRBV11-2 and TRBJ2-3; the TCRdb D gene call, TRBD1, has no DNA to confirm it. CDR1 and CDR2 from the germline V gene are SGHAT and FQNNGV. The CDR3 loop spans 16 amino acids. The CDR3 loop reads CASSFLTGAGTDTQYF.

This rearrangement joins TRBV10-2 to TRBJ2-5. Germline loops: CDR1 WSHSY, CDR2 SAAADI. The CDR3 runs 14 residues. The CDR3 is CASSEPGVLETQYF.

The genes are TRBV29-1 and TRBJ2-1. The CDR3 covers 13 residues. CDR1 SQVTM and CDR2 ANQGSEA come from the germline V gene. This CDR3 reads CSVEEGRSDEQFF.

The gene calls are TRBV6-5 and TRBJ2-2. This CDR3 is built from 17 residues. Germline CDR1 MNHEY, CDR2 SVGAGI. CDR3 in amino acids: CASSYLPGGVNTGELFF.

V usage is TRBV12-3 or TRBV12-4 and J usage is TRBJ1-1. This CDR3 has 13 amino acids. The CDR3 is CASSEYRNTEAFF.

The chain uses TRBV7-8 and TRBJ2-1; with no DNA, the TCRdb D assignment of TRBD2 cannot be verified. CDR3 length: 16 residues. Germline V gives CDR1 SGHVS, CDR2 FQNEAQ. CDR3 sequence reads: CASSLFSLAGGNEQFF.

This chain uses TRBV11-1 with TRBJ2-1; TCRdb calls TRBD2, which cannot be checked without DNA. This CDR3 spans 15 amino acids. Germline CDR1 is SGHAT and CDR2 is FQDESV (reference sequence). The CDR3 spells CASSPTGPSDNEQFF. The whole variable domain, filled in from reference TRBV11-1 and TRBJ2-1, reads EAEVAQSPRYKITEKSQAVAFWCDPISGHATLYWYRQILGQGPELLVQFQDESVVDDSQLPKDRFSAERLKGVDSTLKIQPAELGDSAMYLCASSPTGPSDNEQFFGPGTRLTVL.

The chain uses TRBV7-6 and TRBJ1-4. CDR3 size: 13 residues. Germline lookup yields CDR1 SGHVS and CDR2 FNYEAQ. The CDR3 sequence is CASSLGSNEKLFF.

The chain is built from TRBV28 and TRBJ2-5; TCRdb's D call, TRBD1, is unchecked because there is no DNA. CDR3 length equals 14 residues. The germline CDR1 and CDR2 sequences are MDHEN and SYDVKM. This CDR3 reads CASTPSRSRETQYF.

This CDR3 reads CASSAYSGRAGEYF. The rearrangement joins TRBV7-2 to TRBJ2-7; the D call from TCRdb, TRBD2, cannot be confirmed without DNA. Germline lookup yields CDR1 SGHTA and CDR2 FQGNSA. This CDR3 is 14 amino acids long.

The chain has TRBV5-5 and TRBJ1-5. The CDR3 totals 18 residues. Germline V gene data show CDR1 as SGHKS and CDR2 as YYEKEE (reference sequence). This CDR3 is CASSLRQGGFYSNQPQHF.

This rearrangement joins TRBV24-1 to TRBJ2-1; there is no DNA to check the TCRdb D call of TRBD2. This CDR3 is 16 amino acids long. Per the germline V gene, CDR1 is KGHDR and CDR2 is SFDVKD. Here the CDR3 reads CATSHGALAGGDEQFF.